This T cell receptor beta chain was documented in a study of T cells in Graves' hyperthyroidism and ophthalmopathy (dated 2019 in TCRdb). Regarding the study in general: Peripheral blood was collected at initial diagnosis, before any treatment. After sampling, hyperthyroidism patients received methimazole starting at 30 mg daily, and ophthalmopathy patients received high-dose intravenous methylprednisolone. Prospective prediction of ophthalmopathy was tested in an independent validation cohort of 18 to 20 hyperthyroidism patients and 15 to 17 patients who later progressed to ophthalmopathy. The paper describes TCR Vbeta CDR3 sequencing of 120 to 150 peripheral blood samples, made up of about 40 ophthalmopathy patients, roughly 75 hyperthyroidism patients and around 17 progressor patients. A discovery cohort of approximately 97 patients, about 40 with Graves' ophthalmopathy and approximately 55 with stable Graves' hyperthyroidism, was used to find distinguishing TCR V-J signatures. For training and testing, the 100 or so patients in the discovery cohort were randomly divided in a 7:3 ratio. In addition, the study compared T-cell repertoires in thyroid tissue and in blood from over 5 Graves' hyperthyroidism patients. The full study reports these points: In validation, progression to ophthalmopathy was predicted by the model with roughly 71% sensitivity and approximately 78% specificity, a median of roughly 6 months before onset. A 13 V-J signature model separated ophthalmopathy from stable hyperthyroidism, with approximately 86% sensitivity and roughly 84% specificity in cross-validation and 80%/75% in testing. Blood samples also contained most of the expanded thyroid clonotypes (frequency above 0.001), which suggests that blood repertoires may reflect thyroid immune responses. Sample size was not statistically predetermined, and investigators were not blinded to group allocation.

Graves' hyperthyroidism was defined as stable when no progression to ophthalmopathy occurred over 18 months of follow-up. Hyperthyroidism patients were newly diagnosed, had a disease duration of under 2 months, and were aged 18 to 65 years. Any patient with an uncontrolled infection, another autoimmune disease, pregnancy or lactation was excluded. Clinical symptoms, serum thyroxine and TRAb, thyroid ultrasound, and orbital computed tomography formed the basis for the diagnoses. Ficoll-Paque density gradient centrifugation was used to isolate PBMCs from under 11 ml of fresh peripheral blood. Total RNA was extracted using Trizol reagent, and RNA quality was assessed on an Agilent 2100 Bioanalyzer. A remark on this clonotype: Its antigen has not been determined. Qualities for individual bases were not recorded, and no much larger clone is one base off.

Amplification of TCR beta CDR3 regions was carried out from RNA transcripts. The first round of RT-PCR for the TCR CDR3 was performed with the HTBI primer set and the Qiagen OneStep RT-PCR kit. A second multiplex PCR round built the libraries, followed by size selection and purification. Sequencing of the libraries was done on an Illumina HiSeq2000 using paired-end 100 bp reads. The paper's data handling went like this. SOAPnuke was used to process the raw data, throwing out any read that contained adapters or uncalled bases, had a mean Phred below 15, or lacked an exact constant-primer or identifier match. COPE v1.2.5 was used to merge high-quality paired reads, and clonotypes were defined as unique nucleotide sequences. MiTCR v1.1 was used to align the clonotypes against IMGT TRBV, TRBD and TRBJ reference segments. Analysis was restricted to V-J combinations with a frequency above 0.0001, which covered roughly 99% of repertoires. The TCS score was defined as the ratio of F50 (clonal expansion) to E x V (chaos), calculated using BLOSUM62-based TCRdist between CDR3 peptides within each V-J. Welch's t-statistics and random forest reduced 450 to 600 V-J features to 13, which were used in a naive Bayes classifier (R e1071). The public reads were reprocessed in TCRdb via fastp at Q25 and MiXCR, keeping in-frame beta chains. Rows matching on CDR3 protein sequence are summarized as one entry with the most common DNA and genes. For this entry, the V and J calls and clone size follow TCRdb and not the study's own pipeline. The sample table lists under 800,000 distinct CDR3 sequences, about 14% of them with a count of one. The leading ten clones occupy roughly a tenth of the sample.

The CDR3 sequence holds 16 residues, the cysteine and phenylalanine included. Only the CDR3 portion is preserved as DNA: 48 bases, with reading frame beginning at the first base. Trimming leaves V shorter by 0 bases and J shorter by 4 bases, with the junction holding 7 bases beyond the gene matches. The germline V gene (reference sequence) supplies CDR1 SEHNR and CDR2 FQNEAQ. The rearrangement joined TRBV7-9 to TRBJ2-7; the junction holds 9 bases that match TRBD2. The clonotype originates from a woman younger than 35 with Graves' hyperthyroidism. The sequencing input was blood. The CDR3 amino acid sequence is: CASSLAPGTSSYEQYF. The DNA reads as follows: TGTGCCAGCAGCTTAGCACCCGGGACTAGCAGTTACGAGCAGTACTTC.